This TCR beta chain was found in a study of blood T cell repertoires in COVID-19. Across the study: Both acute and convalescent COVID-19 samples were obtained from the United States, Italy and Spain. PBMCs, B-cell-depleted T cells, or T cells provided the cDNA or gDNA that made up the material.

This CDR3 comprises 14 residues. Germline assignment: CDR1 MNHEY and CDR2 SVGAGI. V was trimmed by 10 bases and J by 2 bases, leaving 15 bases between them. Original analysis: Reference gene primer amplification gave nucleated cell count estimates. Only in-frame clones appear in the TCRdb table, and some are missing; sequencing was by immunoSEQ multiplex PCR. The DNA gave D and trimming, while V, J and clone size come from that table. This table has about 140,000 clones, approximately 78% appearing once. The sample consisted of peripheral blood. The rearrangement joins TRBV6-5 to TRBJ2-1, with a weak D call TRBD2 (6 bases). This clonotype originated in a woman older than 75 with acute or convalescent COVID-19. For the CDR3, the DNA is TGTGCCACCTCGGAGGGCCCGACCTACAATGAGCAGTTCTTC. This sequence encodes CATSEGPTYNEQFF.